This note documents a single TCR beta chain sequence. The antigen remains unidentified. This sample was included in a study of cytomegalovirus exposure and HLA in healthy donors. Study-wide results and limits: There were a few CMV-associated chains whose specificity for CMV antigens was confirmed in vitro.

The study ran its PCR with 60 Vbeta and 13 Jbeta primers. The method was immunoSEQ multiplex PCR; TCRdb's version includes in-frame clones alone and lacks a portion of them. This sample yields fewer than 200,000 clones, of which roughly 82% are seen a single time; roughly 1.6% belongs to the top ten. This sequence originates from a girl aged 10-17 years in good health and CMV-seropositive. Sequenced input: PBMCs.

The DNA for the CDR3 is TGTGCCATCAGTGAGTCGACTCTGTCGCTAGCGTCCTACGAGCAGTACTTC. Translation: CAISESTLSLASYEQYF. The chain combines TRBV10-3 with TRBJ2-7; maybe TRBD2 (6 bases). Germline assignment: CDR1 ENHRY and CDR2 SYGVKD. V was clipped by 0 bases and J by 1 base, with 16 bases between them. CDR3 length: 17 amino acids.